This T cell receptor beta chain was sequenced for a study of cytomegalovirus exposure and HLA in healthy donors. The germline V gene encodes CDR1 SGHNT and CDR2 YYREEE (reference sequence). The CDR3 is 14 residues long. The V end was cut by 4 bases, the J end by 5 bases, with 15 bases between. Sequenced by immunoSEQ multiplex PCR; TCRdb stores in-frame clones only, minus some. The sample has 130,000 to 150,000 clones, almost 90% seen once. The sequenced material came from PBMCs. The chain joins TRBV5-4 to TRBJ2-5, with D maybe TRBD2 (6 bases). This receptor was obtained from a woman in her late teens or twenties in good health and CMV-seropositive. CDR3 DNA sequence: TGTGCCAGCAGCCGAGCATCGGGGGACGAGACCCAGTACTTC. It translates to CASSRASGDETQYF.